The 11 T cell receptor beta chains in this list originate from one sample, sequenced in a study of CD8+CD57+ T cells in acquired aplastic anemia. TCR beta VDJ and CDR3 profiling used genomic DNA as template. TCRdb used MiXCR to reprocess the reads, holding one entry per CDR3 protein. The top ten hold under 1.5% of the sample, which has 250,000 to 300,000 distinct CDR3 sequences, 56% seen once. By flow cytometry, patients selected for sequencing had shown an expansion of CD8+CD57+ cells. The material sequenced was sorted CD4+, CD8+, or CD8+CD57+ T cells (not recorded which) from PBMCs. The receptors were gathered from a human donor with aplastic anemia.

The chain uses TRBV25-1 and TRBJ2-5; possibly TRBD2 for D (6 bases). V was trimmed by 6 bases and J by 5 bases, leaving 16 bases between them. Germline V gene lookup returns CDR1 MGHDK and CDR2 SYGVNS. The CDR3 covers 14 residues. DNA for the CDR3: TGTGCCAGCAGCTATCCGGGAGCGCGGGAGACCCAGTACTTC. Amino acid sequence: CASSYPGARETQYF.

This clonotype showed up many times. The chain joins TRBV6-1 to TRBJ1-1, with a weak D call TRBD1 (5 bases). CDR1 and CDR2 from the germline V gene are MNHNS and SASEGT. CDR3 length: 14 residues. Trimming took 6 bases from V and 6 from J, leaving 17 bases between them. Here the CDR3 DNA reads TGTGCCAGCAGCGCTGCCGTGGGGGTGTCTGAAGCTTTCTTT. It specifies CASSAAVGVSEAFF.

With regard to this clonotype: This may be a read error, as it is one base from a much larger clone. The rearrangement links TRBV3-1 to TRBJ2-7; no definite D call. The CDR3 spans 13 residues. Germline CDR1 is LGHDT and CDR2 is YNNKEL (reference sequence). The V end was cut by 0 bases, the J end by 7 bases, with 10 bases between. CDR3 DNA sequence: TGTGCCAGCAGCCAAGACAGCTACAATGAGCAGTACTTC. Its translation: CASSQDSYNEQYF.

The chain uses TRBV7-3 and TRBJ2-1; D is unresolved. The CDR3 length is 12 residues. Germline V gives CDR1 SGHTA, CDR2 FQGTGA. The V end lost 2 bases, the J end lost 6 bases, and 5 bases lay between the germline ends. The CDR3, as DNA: TGTGCCAGCAGCTTATCCCCCAATGAGCAGTTCTTC. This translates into CASSLSPNEQFF.

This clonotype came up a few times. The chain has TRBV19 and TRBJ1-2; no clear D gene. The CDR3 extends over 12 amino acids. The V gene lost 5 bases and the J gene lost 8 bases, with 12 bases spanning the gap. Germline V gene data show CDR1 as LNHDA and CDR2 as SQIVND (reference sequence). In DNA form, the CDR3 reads TGTGCCAGTAGTCTGCGATCCGGGGGCTACACCTTC. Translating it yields CASSLRSGGYTF.

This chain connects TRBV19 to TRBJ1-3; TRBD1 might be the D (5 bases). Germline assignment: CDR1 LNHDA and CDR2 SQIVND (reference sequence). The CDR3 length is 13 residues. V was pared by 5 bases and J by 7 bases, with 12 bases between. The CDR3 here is CASSRGGGNTIYF. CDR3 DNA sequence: TGTGCCAGTAGTCGCGGGGGAGGGAACACCATATATTTT.

The CDR3 DNA reads as TGCAGCGTTGAACGGGGGACAGGGATAATGGGAGCTTTCTTT. Protein product: CSVERGTGIMGAFF. The V call is TRBV29-1, the J call TRBJ1-1, with 9 bases lining up with TRBD1. This CDR3 has 14 amino acids. In germline, CDR1 is SQVTM, CDR2 ANQGSEA. Losses at the gene ends were 2 bases for V and 10 bases for J; bases not matched to a gene: 11. The full variable domain, its missing parts supplied by reference TRBV29-1 and TRBJ1-1, is SAVISQKPSRDICQRGTSLTIQCQVDSQVTMMFWYRQQPGQSLTLIATANQGSEATYESGFVIDKFPISRPNLTFSTLTVSNMSPEDSSIYLCSVERGTGIMGAFFGQGTRLTVV.

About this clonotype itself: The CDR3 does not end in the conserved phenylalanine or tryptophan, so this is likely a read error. The CDR3 loop is CASSEEDGNHYGYTL. The CDR3, as DNA: TGTGCCAGCAGTGAGGAGGACGGAAACCATTATGGCTACACCCTC. The chain employs TRBV10-3 and TRBJ1-2; D ambiguous. Germline CDR1 reads ENHRY; CDR2 reads SYGVKD. This CDR3 comprises 15 residues.

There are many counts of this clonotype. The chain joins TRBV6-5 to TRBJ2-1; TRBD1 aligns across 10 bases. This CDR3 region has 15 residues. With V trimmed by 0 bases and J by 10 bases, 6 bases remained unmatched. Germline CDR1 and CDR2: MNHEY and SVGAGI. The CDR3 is CASSYSPDRGGEQFF. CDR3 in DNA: TGTGCCAGCAGTTACTCGCCGGACAGGGGGGGGGAGCAGTTCTTC.

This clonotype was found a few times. The CDR3 DNA sequence: TGTGCCAGCAGCGTAGAGGGAAACCCGCGCACAGATACGCAGTATTTT. It specifies CASSVEGNPRTDTQYF. This chain connects TRBV9 to TRBJ2-3; D remains ambiguous. This CDR3 spans 16 amino acids. Germline lookup yields CDR1 SGDLS and CDR2 YYNGEE. Deletions cut 0 bases from V and 1 base from J, with 12 bases between.

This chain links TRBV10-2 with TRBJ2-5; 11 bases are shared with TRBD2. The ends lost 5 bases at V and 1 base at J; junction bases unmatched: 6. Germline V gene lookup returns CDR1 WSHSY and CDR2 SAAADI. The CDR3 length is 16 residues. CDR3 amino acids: CASSSSGRALQETQYF. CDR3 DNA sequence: TGCGCCAGCAGTAGTAGCGGGAGGGCCCTCCAAGAGACCCAGTACTTC.